The sequence of this TCR beta chain was determined in a study of cytomegalovirus exposure and HLA in healthy donors. Details on this clone: Its antigen is undetermined.

Regarding the study as a whole: Published work reported that the classifier diagnosed cytomegalovirus status with high specificity and sensitivity. There were some V segments, including TRBV6-2 and TRBV6-3, excluded as indistinguishable.

Germline V lookup: CDR1 MNHNS, CDR2 SASEGT. The CDR3 extends over 15 amino acids. PCR involved 60 Vbeta and 13 Jbeta primers. Produced via immunoSEQ multiplex PCR; TCRdb's table is partial and in-frame only. The table includes 95,000 to 100,000 clones, 65% to 85% detected once. Sequenced material: PBMCs. This TCR was sampled from a man aged 50-60 years in good health and CMV-seronegative. V is TRBV6-1 and J is TRBJ2-5; 8 nucleotides align to TRBD1. The DNA matches TRBJ2-7 better at its end, which makes the J call doubtful. The CDR3 coding sequence is TGTGCCAGCAGTGGCGACAGGGGTTTTAGATACGAGCAGTACTTC. This codes for CASSGDRGFRYEQYF.